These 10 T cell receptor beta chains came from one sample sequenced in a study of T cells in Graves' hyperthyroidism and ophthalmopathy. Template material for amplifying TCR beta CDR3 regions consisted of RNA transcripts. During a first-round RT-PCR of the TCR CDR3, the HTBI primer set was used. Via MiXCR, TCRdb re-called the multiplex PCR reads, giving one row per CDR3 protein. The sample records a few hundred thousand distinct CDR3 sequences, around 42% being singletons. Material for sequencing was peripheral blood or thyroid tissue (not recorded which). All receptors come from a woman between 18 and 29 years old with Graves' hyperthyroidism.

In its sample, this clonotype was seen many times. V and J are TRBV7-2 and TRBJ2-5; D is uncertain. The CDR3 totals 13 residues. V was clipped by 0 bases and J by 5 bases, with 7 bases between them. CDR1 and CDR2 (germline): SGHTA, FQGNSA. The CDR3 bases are TGTGCCAGCAGCTTAGCCGGATATGAGACCCAGTACTTC. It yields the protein CASSLAGYETQYF.

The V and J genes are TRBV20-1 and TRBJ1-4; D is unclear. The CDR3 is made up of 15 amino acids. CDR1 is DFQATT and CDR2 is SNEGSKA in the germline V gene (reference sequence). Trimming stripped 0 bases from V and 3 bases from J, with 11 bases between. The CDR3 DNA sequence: TGCAGTGCTAGAGATTGGTCCCGAGCTAATGAAAAACTGTTTTTT. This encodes CSARDWSRANEKLFF.

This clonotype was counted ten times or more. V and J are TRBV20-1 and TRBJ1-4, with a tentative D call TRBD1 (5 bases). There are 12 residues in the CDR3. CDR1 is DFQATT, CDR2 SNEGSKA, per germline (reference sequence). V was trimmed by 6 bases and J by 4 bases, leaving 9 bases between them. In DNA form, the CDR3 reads TGCAGTGCGGCAGGGCTTAATGAAAAACTGTTTTTT. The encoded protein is CSAAGLNEKLFF.

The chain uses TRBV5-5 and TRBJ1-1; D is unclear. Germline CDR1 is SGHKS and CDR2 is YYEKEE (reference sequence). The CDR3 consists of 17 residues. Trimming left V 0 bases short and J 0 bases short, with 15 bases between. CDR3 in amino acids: CASSLDSNRIMNTEAFF. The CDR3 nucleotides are TGTGCCAGCAGCTTGGACAGCAACCGGATTATGAACACTGAAGCTTTCTTT. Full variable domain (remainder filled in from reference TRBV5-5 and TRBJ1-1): DAGVTQSPTHLIKTRGQQVTLRCSPISGHKSVSWYQQVLGQGPQFIFQYYEKEERGRGNFPDRFSARQFPNYSSELNVNALLLGDSALYLCASSLDSNRIMNTEAFFGQGTRLTVV.

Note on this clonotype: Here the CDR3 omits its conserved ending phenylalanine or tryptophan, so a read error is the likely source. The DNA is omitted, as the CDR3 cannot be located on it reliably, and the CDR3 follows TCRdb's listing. CDR3 protein: CAISESGLA. The rearrangement uses TRBV10-3 and TRBJ1-3. The CDR3 numbers 9 amino acids, ends counted. Germline values: CDR1 ENHRY, CDR2 SYGVKD.

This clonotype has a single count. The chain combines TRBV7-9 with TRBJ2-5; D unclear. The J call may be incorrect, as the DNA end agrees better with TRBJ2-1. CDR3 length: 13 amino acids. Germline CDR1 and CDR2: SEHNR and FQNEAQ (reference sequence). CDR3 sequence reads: CASSLVTYNEQFF. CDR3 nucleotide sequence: TGTGCCAGCAGCTTAGTTACTTACAATGAGCAGTTCTTC.

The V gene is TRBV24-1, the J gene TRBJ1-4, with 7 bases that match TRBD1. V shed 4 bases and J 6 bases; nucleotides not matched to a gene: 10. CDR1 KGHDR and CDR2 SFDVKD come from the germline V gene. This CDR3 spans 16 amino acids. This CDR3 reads CATSDSDRAVDEKLFF. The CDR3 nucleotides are TGTGCCACCAGTGACTCTGACAGGGCGGTCGATGAAAAACTGTTTTTT.

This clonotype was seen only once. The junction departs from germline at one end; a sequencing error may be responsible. This CDR3 reads CASSDQRGINEELFF. DNA for the CDR3: TGTGCCAGCAGCGACCAGAGGGGAATTAATGAAGAACTGTTTTTT. The genes are TRBV11-1 and TRBJ1-4; TRBD1 is a possible D gene (5 bases). Looked up from germline, CDR1 is SGHAT and CDR2 is FQDESV (reference sequence). CDR3 length equals 15 residues.

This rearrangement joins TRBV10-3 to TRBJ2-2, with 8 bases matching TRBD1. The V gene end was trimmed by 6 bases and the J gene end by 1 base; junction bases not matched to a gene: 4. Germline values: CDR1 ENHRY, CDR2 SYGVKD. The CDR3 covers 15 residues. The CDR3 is CAIRMGQENTGELFF. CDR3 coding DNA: TGTGCCATCAGGATGGGACAGGAGAACACCGGGGAGCTGTTTTTT.

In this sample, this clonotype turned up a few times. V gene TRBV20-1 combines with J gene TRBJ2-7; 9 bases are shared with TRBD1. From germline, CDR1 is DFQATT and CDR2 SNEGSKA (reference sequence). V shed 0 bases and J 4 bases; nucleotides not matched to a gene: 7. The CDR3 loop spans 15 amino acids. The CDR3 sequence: CSARDHRGRGYEQYF. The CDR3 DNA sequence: TGCAGTGCTAGAGATCACAGGGGGCGCGGATACGAGCAGTACTTC.